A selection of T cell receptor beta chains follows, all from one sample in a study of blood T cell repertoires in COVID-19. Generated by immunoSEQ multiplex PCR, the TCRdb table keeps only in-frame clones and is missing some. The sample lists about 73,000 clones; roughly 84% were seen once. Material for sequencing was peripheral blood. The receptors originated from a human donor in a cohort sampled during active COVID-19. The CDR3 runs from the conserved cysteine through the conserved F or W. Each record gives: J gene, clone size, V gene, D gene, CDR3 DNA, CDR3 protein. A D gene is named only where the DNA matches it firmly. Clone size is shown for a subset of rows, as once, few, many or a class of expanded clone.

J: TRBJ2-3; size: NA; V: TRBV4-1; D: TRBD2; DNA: TGCGCCAGCAGCCGCTTCAGGCGGACTAGCGGGGGGGCCATACAGAAAGATACGCAGTATTTT; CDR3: CASSRFRRTSGGAIQKDTQYF
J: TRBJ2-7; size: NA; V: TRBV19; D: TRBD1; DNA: TGTGCCAGTAGGGACAGGGGGCGACAGGACCACGAGCAGTACTTC; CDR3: CASRDRGRQDHEQYF
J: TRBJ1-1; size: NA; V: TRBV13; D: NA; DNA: TGTGCCAGCAGTCCCGAGTGGACTGAAGCTTTCTTT; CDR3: CASSPEWTEAFF
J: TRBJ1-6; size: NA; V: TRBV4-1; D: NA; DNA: TGCGCCAGCAGCCAAGATCTCTATAGTCAGACAGCTAATAATTCACCCCTCCACTTT; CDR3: CASSQDLYSQTANNSPLHF
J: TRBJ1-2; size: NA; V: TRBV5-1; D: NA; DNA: TGCGCCAGCAGCTCACAGGGATTTAACTATGGCTACACCTTC; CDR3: CASSSQGFNYGYTF
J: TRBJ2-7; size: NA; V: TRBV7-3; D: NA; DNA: TGTGCCAGCAGCTTAACACCAGGGGCCGGCGAGCAGTACTTC; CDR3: CASSLTPGAGEQYF
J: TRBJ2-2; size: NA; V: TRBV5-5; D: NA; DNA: TGTGCCAGCAGCTTGGCCCCCCCGACAGCTCCAAACACCGGGGAGCTGTTTTTT; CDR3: CASSLAPPTAPNTGELFF
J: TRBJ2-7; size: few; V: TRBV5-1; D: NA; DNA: TGCGCCAGCAGCTTTTTCGAGGTCACAAGCTCCTACGAGCAGTACTTC; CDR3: CASSFFEVTSSYEQYF
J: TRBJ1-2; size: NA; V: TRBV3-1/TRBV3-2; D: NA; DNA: TGTGCCAGCAGCGAAGGCACAGGGCGAAGAGGCTACACCTTC; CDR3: CASSEGTGRRGYTF
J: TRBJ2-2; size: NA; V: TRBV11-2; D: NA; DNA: TGTGCCAGCAGCGTGACAGGGGAGGGCACCGGGGAGCTGTTTTTT; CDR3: CASSVTGEGTGELFF
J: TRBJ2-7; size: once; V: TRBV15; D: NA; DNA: TGTGCCACCAGCAGAGACCGGACAGAGACCTACGAGCAGTACTTC; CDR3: CATSRDRTETYEQYF
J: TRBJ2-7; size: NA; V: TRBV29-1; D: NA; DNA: TGCAGCGTTGAAGAGGGGGCAACCTCCTACGAGCAGTACTTC; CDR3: CSVEEGATSYEQYF
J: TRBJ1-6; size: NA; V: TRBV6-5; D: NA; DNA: TGTGCCAGCTCCGTTTCGGTTTCACCCCTCCACTTT; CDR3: CASSVSVSPLHF
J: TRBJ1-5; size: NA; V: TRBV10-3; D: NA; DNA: TGTGCCATCAGCAGCCGGGGTCAGCCCCAGCATTTT; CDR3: CAISSRGQPQHF
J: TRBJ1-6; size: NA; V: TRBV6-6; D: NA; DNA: TGTGCCAGCAGTTACTCAGACGGGGGGTTTTGGCCCCTCCACTTT; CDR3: CASSYSDGGFWPLHF
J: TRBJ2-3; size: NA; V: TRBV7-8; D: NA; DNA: TGTGCCAGCAGATTTCTGGGCGATACGCAGTATTTT; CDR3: CASRFLGDTQYF
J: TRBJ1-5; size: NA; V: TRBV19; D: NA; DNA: TGTGCCAGTAGTATAGTCAGGGTATTGGATCAGCCCCAGCATTTT; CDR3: CASSIVRVLDQPQHF
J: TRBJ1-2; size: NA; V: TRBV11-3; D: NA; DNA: TGTGCCAGCAGCCGTCGGGGGGATGGCTACACCTTC; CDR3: CASSRRGDGYTF
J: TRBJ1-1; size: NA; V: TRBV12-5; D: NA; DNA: TGTGCTAGTGGTTCCCGCGCGACCCAGGCCATCTTT; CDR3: CASGSRATQAIF
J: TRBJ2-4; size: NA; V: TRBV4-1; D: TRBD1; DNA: TGCGCCAGCAGCCAAGATGCAGGGGGTATCGGCAAAAACATTCAGTACTTC; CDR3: CASSQDAGGIGKNIQYF
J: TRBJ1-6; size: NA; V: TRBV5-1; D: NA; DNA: TGCGCCAGCAGCTTGGCTAGCTCCTATAATTCACCCCTCCACTTT; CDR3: CASSLASSYNSPLHF
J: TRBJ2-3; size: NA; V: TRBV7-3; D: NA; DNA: TGTGCCAGCTCGACGGGACTCCACACAGATACGCAGTATTTT; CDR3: CASSTGLHTDTQYF
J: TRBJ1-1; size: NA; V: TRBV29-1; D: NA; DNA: TGCAGCGTTGAGGCGGGGGCCCGAACTGAAGCTTTCTTT; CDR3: CSVEAGARTEAFF
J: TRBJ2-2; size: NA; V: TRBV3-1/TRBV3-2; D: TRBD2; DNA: TGTGCCAGCAGCCAGGTAGCGGGGTTGAGGACCGGGGAGCTGTTTTTT; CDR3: CASSQVAGLRTGELFF
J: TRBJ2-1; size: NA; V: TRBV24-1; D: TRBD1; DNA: TGTGCCACCAGTGATCCTTCGTCCGGGACAGGCTCCTACAATGAGCAGTTCTTC; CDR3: CATSDPSSGTGSYNEQFF
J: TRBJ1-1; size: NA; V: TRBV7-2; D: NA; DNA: TGTGCCAGCAGCTTCCAGGGGTTGTACACTGAAGCTTTCTTT; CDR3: CASSFQGLYTEAFF
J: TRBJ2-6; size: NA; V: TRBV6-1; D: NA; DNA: TGTGCCAGCAGTGCACCCGGGACCGGGAGTGGGGCCAACGTCCTGACTTTC; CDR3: CASSAPGTGSGANVLTF
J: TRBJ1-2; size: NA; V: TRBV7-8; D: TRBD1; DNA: TGTGCCAGCAGCTCACAGGGGGCTAACTATGGCTACACCTTC; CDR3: CASSSQGANYGYTF
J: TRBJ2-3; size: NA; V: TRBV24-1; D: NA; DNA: TGTGCCACCAGTGATTGGATGACTAGAGATACGCAGTATTTT; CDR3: CATSDWMTRDTQYF
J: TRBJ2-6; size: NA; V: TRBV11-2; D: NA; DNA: TGTGCCAGCAGCTTAGGGTGGGCGCCCGGGGCCAACGTCCTGACTTTC; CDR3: CASSLGWAPGANVLTF
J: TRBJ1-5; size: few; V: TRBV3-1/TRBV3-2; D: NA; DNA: TGTGCCAGCGGAGGACAGATCGATCAGCCCCAGCATTTT; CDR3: CASGGQIDQPQHF
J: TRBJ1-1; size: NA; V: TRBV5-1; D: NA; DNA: TGCGCCAGCAGCTTGGAGCCCTCGGGGCAGGGGTCGGGGACTGAAGCTTTCTTT; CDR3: CASSLEPSGQGSGTEAFF
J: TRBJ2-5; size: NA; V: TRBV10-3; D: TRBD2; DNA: TGTGCCATCAGTGACCTAGCGGGGCGAGAGACCCAGTACTTC; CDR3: CAISDLAGRETQYF
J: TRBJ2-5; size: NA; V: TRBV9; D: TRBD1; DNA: TGTGCCAGCAGCACCCAGACAGGGTCAACTAAAGAGACCCAGTACTTC; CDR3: CASSTQTGSTKETQYF
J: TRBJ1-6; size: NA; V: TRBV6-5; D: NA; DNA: TGTGCCAGCAGTTACTCTTTCCCCCCCGGTCATTCACCCCTCCACTTT; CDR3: CASSYSFPPGHSPLHF
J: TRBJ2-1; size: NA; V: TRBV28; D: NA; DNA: TGTGCCAGCAGTTTAGCGGGCGGGTCGGGGGAGCAGTTCTTC; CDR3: CASSLAGGSGEQFF
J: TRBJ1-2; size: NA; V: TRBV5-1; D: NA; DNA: TGCGCCAGCAGCTTGGAACAGAGAGCTAACTATGGCTACACCTTC; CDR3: CASSLEQRANYGYTF
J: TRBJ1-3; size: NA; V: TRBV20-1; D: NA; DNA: TGCAGTGCTAGTCCGAGACAGTGGAATATTGGCTCTGGAAACACCATATATTTT; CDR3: CSASPRQWNIGSGNTIYF
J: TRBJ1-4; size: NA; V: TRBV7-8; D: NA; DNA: TGTGCCAGCAGCCCCTCGAGGATCGGGTCAAATGAAAAACTGTTTTTT; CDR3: CASSPSRIGSNEKLFF
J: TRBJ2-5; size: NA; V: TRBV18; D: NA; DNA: TGTGCCAGCTCACGACCACGGCGGGGAGATCAAGAGACCCAGTACTTC; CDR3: CASSRPRRGDQETQYF
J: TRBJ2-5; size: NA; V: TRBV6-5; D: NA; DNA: TGTGCCACCCTGGGGAGGCGGGAGACCCAGTACTTC; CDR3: CATLGRRETQYF
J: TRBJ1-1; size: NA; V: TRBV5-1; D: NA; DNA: TGCGCCAGCCACTCTAACCCCATTCGGGTTTACACTGAAGCTTTCTTT; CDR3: CASHSNPIRVYTEAFF
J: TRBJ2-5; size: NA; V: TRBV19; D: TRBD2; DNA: TGTGCCAGTAGTATGGCCGGGGAGGGTGGAGAGACCCAGTACTTC; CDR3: CASSMAGEGGETQYF
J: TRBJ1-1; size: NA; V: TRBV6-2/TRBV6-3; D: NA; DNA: TGTGCCAGCAGTTGGCGGGAGTTGAACACTGAAGCTTTCTTT; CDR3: CASSWRELNTEAFF